This T cell receptor beta chain was documented in a study of T cells in women clearing cervical HPV infection. Across the study: Women with histologically confirmed HPV16-related CIN3 or worse, 2 with invasive cancer, served as cases.

As to this clone: Its antigen is unidentified. The read stops 3 residues short of the end of the CDR3; the missing end is completed from the germline J gene.

Method: immunoSEQ multiplex PCR; TCRdb's copy keeps in-frame clones and lacks some. This listing includes roughly 48,000 clones. Dot-blot hybridization genotyped cervical HPV amplified with MY09/MY11 PCR. Trimming removed 5 bases at V and 5 bases at J, with 13 bases between. This CDR3 has 13 residues. Germline CDR1 and CDR2: SGHRS and YFSETQ. Notes on the study in general: Cases carried less TRBV6-7 than controls: approximately 0.1% versus 0.16%.

This clonotype was obtained from a woman aged 18-70 years with a cervical HPV16 infection that either progressed to CIN3+ or cleared (not recorded which). Sample: blood buffy coat. This chain connects TRBV5-1 to TRBJ2-5, with D possibly being TRBD2 (6 bases). The chain's CDR3 is CASRSAGQETQYF. CDR3 DNA, as far as it was read: TGCGCCAGCAGATCCGCGGGGCAGGAGACC. Variable domain in full (rest from reference TRBV5-1 and TRBJ2-5): KAGVTQTPRYLIKTRGQQVTLSCSPISGHRSVSWYQQTPGQGLQFLFEYFSETQRNKGNFPGRFSGRQFSNSRSEMNVSTLELGDSALYLCASRSAGQETQYFGPGTRLLVL.